Listed below are T cell receptor beta chains from one sample, sequenced in a study of blood T cell repertoires in COVID-19. TCRdb keeps only in-frame clones here, not all; method: immunoSEQ multiplex PCR. Here the sample spans about 160,000 clones, around 80% being singletons. The sequenced sample consisted of peripheral blood. The receptors were gathered from a man aged 60-69 years with active or convalescent COVID-19. The CDR3 runs from the conserved cysteine through the conserved F or W. Fields, in order: V gene, D gene, J gene, clone size, CDR3 protein, CDR3 DNA. A D gene is named only where the DNA matches it firmly. Clone size is shown for a subset of rows, as once, few, many or a class of expanded clone.

V gene: TRBV5-1
D gene: TRBD1
J gene: TRBJ1-3
clone size: .
CDR3 protein: CASSLVSGTAGNTIYF
CDR3 DNA: TGCGCCAGCAGCTTGGTTAGCGGGACAGCCGGAAACACCATATATTTT

V gene: TRBV28
D gene: TRBD2
J gene: TRBJ2-1
clone size: .
CDR3 protein: CASNQRPAGPTEQFF
CDR3 DNA: TGTGCCAGCAACCAACGCCCAGCGGGACCGACGGAGCAGTTCTTC

V gene: TRBV5-4
D gene: TRBD2
J gene: TRBJ2-3
clone size: .
CDR3 protein: CASSTRAGGKTDTQYF
CDR3 DNA: TGTGCCAGCAGCACTCGAGCGGGGGGGAAAACAGATACGCAGTATTTT

V gene: TRBV10-3
D gene: .
J gene: TRBJ2-7
clone size: .
CDR3 protein: CAIATRGNQDEQYF
CDR3 DNA: TGTGCCATCGCTACAAGGGGCAATCAGGACGAGCAGTACTTC

V gene: TRBV11-3
D gene: TRBD1
J gene: TRBJ2-1
clone size: .
CDR3 protein: CASSLGQGSYNEQFF
CDR3 DNA: TGTGCCAGCAGCTTGGGACAGGGCAGCTACAATGAGCAGTTCTTC

V gene: TRBV6-1
D gene: .
J gene: TRBJ1-2
clone size: .
CDR3 protein: CASSEEVSLFF
CDR3 DNA: TGTGCCAGCAGTGAAGAGGTTAGCCTTTTCTTC

V gene: TRBV5-1
D gene: .
J gene: TRBJ2-3
clone size: .
CDR3 protein: CASSLVELLADTQYF
CDR3 DNA: TGCGCCAGCAGCTTGGTTGAGTTACTAGCAGATACGCAGTATTTT

V gene: TRBV7-6
D gene: .
J gene: TRBJ2-3
clone size: .
CDR3 protein: CASSAGRGYTDTQYF
CDR3 DNA: TGTGCCAGCAGCGCGGGGCGGGGCTACACAGATACGCAGTATTTT

V gene: TRBV5-1
D gene: .
J gene: TRBJ1-3
clone size: .
CDR3 protein: CASSLGPRGSGNTIYF
CDR3 DNA: TGCGCCAGCAGCTTGGGACCCAGGGGCTCTGGAAACACCATATATTTT

V gene: TRBV5-1
D gene: .
J gene: TRBJ1-6
clone size: once
CDR3 protein: CASRKDSRWDSPLHF
CDR3 DNA: TGCGCCAGCAGGAAGGACAGCAGGTGGGATTCACCCCTCCACTTT

V gene: TRBV18
D gene: .
J gene: TRBJ1-4
clone size: .
CDR3 protein: CASSLLSQGTNEKLFF
CDR3 DNA: TGTGCCAGCTCACTCCTATCACAGGGAACTAATGAAAAACTGTTTTTT

V gene: TRBV4-2
D gene: .
J gene: TRBJ1-5
clone size: .
CDR3 protein: CASSHGVLTGGNQPQHF
CDR3 DNA: TGTGCCAGCAGCCATGGGGTTTTAACGGGGGGCAATCAGCCCCAGCATTTT

V gene: TRBV20-1
D gene: TRBD2
J gene: TRBJ2-1
clone size: .
CDR3 protein: CSASYSTSEYYNEQFF
CDR3 DNA: TGCAGTGCTAGTTATAGTACTAGCGAGTACTACAATGAGCAGTTCTTC

V gene: TRBV12-3/TRBV12-4
D gene: .
J gene: TRBJ2-3
clone size: .
CDR3 protein: CASSLAGENTQYF
CDR3 DNA: TGTGCCAGCAGTTTAGCGGGAGAAAATACGCAGTATTTT

V gene: TRBV4-2
D gene: .
J gene: TRBJ2-5
clone size: .
CDR3 protein: CASSQTHGETQYF
CDR3 DNA: TGTGCCAGCAGCCAAACCCACGGGGAGACCCAGTACTTC

V gene: TRBV9
D gene: TRBD2
J gene: TRBJ2-2
clone size: .
CDR3 protein: CASSLTWTSGRGELFF
CDR3 DNA: TGTGCCAGCAGCCTCACGTGGACTAGCGGGAGAGGGGAGCTGTTTTTT

V gene: TRBV3-1/TRBV3-2
D gene: .
J gene: TRBJ2-5
clone size: .
CDR3 protein: CASSQWGGGHQETQYF
CDR3 DNA: TGTGCCAGCAGCCAATGGGGGGGCGGCCACCAAGAGACCCAGTACTTC

V gene: TRBV5-1
D gene: .
J gene: TRBJ2-1
clone size: .
CDR3 protein: CASSLREVDNEQFF
CDR3 DNA: TGCGCCAGCAGCTTGAGGGAGGTGGACAATGAGCAGTTCTTC

V gene: TRBV10-1
D gene: .
J gene: TRBJ2-1
clone size: .
CDR3 protein: CASSEFRGEQFF
CDR3 DNA: TGCGCCAGCAGTGAGTTTAGGGGTGAGCAGTTCTTC

V gene: TRBV27
D gene: TRBD1
J gene: TRBJ1-6
clone size: once
CDR3 protein: CASSSTGASNSPLHF
CDR3 DNA: TGTGCCAGCAGTTCGACAGGGGCATCTAATTCACCCCTCCACTTT

V gene: TRBV18
D gene: .
J gene: TRBJ2-7
clone size: .
CDR3 protein: CASSPPTPRYEQYF
CDR3 DNA: TGTGCCAGCTCACCACCGACTCCGCGCTACGAGCAGTACTTC